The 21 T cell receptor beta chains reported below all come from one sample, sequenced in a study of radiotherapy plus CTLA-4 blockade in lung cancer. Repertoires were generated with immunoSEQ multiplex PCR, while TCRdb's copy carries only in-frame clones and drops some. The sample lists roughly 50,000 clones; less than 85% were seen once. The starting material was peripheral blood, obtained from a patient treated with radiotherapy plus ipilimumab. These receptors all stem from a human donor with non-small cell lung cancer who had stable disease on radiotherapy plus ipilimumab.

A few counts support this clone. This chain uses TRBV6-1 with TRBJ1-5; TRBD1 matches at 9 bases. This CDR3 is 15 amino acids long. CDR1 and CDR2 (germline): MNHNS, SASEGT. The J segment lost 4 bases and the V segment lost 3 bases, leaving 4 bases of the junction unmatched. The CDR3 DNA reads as TGTGCCAGCAGTGATCCCGGGACAGGGAATCAGCCCCAGCATTTT. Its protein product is CASSDPGTGNQPQHF.

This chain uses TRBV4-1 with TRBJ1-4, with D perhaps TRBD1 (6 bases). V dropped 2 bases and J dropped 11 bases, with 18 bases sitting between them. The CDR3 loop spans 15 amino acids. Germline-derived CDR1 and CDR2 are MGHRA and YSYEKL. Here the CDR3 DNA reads TGCGCCAGCAGCCAACTTGGACAGCTAGCGAAGAAACTGTTTTTT. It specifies CASSQLGQLAKKLFF.

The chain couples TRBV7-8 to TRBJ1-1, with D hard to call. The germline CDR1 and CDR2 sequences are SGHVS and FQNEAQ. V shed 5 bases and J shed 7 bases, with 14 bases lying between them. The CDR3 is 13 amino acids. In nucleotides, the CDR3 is TGTGCCAGCAGCCCGCATCAGGCGGGTGAAGCTTTCTTT. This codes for CASSPHQAGEAFF.

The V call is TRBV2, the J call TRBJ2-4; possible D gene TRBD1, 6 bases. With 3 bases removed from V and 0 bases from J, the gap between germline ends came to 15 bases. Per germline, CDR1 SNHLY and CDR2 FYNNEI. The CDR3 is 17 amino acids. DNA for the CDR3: TGTGCCAGCAGTGAGGGACACCCTCTTTTAGCCAAAAACATTCAGTACTTC. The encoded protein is CASSEGHPLLAKNIQYF.

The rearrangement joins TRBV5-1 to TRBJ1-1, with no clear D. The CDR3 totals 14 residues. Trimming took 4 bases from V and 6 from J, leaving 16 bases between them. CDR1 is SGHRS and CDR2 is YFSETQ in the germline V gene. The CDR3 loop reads CASSKTTAISEAFF. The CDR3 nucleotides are TGCGCCAGCAGCAAGACCACCGCGATCTCTGAAGCTTTCTTT. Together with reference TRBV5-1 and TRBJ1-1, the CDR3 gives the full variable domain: KAGVTQTPRYLIKTRGQQVTLSCSPISGHRSVSWYQQTPGQGLQFLFEYFSETQRNKGNFPGRFSGRQFSNSRSEMNVSTLELGDSALYLCASSKTTAISEAFFGQGTRLTVV.

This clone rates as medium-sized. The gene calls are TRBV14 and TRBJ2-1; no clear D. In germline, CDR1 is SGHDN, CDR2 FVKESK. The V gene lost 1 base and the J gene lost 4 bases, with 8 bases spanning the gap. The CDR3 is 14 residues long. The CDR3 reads CASSQALIYNEQFF. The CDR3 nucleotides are TGTGCCAGCAGCCAAGCGCTCATATACAATGAGCAGTTCTTC.

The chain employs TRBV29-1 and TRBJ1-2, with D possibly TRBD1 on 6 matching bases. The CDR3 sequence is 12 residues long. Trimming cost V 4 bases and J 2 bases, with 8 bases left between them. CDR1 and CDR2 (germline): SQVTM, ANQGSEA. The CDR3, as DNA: TGCAGCGTTGGAGGACAGAACTATGGCTACACCTTC. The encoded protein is CSVGGQNYGYTF.

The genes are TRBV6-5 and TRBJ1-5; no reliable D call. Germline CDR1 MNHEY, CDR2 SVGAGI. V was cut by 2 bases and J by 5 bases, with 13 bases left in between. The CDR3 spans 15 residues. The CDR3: CASSYTAGRDQPQHF. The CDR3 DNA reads TGTGCCAGCAGTTACACAGCGGGGAGAGATCAGCCCCAGCATTTT.

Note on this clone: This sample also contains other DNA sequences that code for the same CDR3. DNA of the CDR3: TGCGCCAGCAGCTTGGCCCGCCTAGCGGGGGGCTTTCCCGACAATGAGCAGTTCTTC. Its protein is CASSLARLAGGFPDNEQFF. The chain combines TRBV5-1 with TRBJ2-1, with TRBD2 identical over 11 bases. Germline CDR1 and CDR2: SGHRS and YFSETQ. V shed 0 bases, J shed 5 bases, and the junction held 13 bases outside the gene matches. The CDR3 covers 19 residues.

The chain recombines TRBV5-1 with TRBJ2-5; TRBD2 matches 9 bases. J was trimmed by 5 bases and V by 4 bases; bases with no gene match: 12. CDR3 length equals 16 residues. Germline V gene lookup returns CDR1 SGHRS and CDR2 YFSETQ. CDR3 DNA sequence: TGCGCCAGCAGCCAAAAAAGCGGGGGGCTCGGGGAGACCCAGTACTTC. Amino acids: CASSQKSGGLGETQYF. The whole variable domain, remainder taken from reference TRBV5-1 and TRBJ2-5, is KAGVTQTPRYLIKTRGQQVTLSCSPISGHRSVSWYQQTPGQGLQFLFEYFSETQRNKGNFPGRFSGRQFSNSRSEMNVSTLELGDSALYLCASSQKSGGLGETQYFGPGTRLLVL.

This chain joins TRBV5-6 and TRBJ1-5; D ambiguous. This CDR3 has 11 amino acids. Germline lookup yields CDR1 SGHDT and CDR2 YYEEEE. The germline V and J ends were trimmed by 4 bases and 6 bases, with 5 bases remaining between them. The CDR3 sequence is CASSPRQPQHF. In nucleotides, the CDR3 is TGTGCCAGCAGCCCCCGTCAGCCCCAGCATTTT.

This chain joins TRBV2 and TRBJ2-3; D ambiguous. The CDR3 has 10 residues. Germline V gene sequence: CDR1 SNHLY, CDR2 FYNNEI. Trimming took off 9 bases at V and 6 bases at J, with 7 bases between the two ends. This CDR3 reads CASGPDTQYF. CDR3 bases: TGTGCCAGTGGCCCCGATACGCAGTATTTT.

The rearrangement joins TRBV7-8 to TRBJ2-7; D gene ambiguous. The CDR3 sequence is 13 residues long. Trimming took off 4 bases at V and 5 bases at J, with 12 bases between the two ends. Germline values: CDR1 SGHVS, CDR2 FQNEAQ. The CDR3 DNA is TGTGCCAGCAGCTCCGAGGTTCGGGACGAGCAGTACTTC. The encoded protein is CASSSEVRDEQYF.

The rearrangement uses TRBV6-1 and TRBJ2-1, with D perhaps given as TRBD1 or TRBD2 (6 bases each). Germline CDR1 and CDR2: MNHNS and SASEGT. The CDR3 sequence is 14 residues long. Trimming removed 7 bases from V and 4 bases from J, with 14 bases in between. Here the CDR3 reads CASKEGGLYNEQFF. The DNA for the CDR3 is TGTGCCAGCAAAGAAGGGGGACTGTACAATGAGCAGTTCTTC.

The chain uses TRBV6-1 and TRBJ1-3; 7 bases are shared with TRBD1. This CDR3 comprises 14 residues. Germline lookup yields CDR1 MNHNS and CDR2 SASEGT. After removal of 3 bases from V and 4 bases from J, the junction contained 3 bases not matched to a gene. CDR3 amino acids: CASSDQGGGNTIYF. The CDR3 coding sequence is TGTGCCAGCAGTGACCAGGGGGGCGGAAACACCATATATTTT.

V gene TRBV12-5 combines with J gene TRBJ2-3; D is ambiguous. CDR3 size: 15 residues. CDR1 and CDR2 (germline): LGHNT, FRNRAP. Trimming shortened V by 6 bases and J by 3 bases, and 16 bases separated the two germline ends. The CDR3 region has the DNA TGTGCTAGTGGCTCCGCAGGTAGCAAGACAGATACGCAGTATTTT. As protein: CASGSAGSKTDTQYF.

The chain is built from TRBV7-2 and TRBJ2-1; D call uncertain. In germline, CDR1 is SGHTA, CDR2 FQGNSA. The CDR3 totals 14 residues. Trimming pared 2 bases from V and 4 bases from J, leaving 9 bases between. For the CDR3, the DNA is TGTGCCAGCAGCTTAAACCCCACTTACAATGAGCAGTTCTTC. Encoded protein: CASSLNPTYNEQFF. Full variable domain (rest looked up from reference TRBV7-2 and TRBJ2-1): GAGVSQSPSNKVTEKGKDVELRCDPISGHTALYWYRQSLGQGLEFLIYFQGNSAPDKSGLPSDRFSAERTGGSVSTLTIQRTQQEDSAVYLCASSLNPTYNEQFFGPGTRLTVL.

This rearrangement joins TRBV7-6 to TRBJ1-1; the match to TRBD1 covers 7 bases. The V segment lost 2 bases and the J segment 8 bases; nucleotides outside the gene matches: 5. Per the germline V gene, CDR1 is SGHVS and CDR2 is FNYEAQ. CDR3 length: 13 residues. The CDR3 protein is CASSLQGGYEAFF. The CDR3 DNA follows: TGTGCCAGCAGCTTACAGGGGGGCTACGAAGCTTTCTTT.

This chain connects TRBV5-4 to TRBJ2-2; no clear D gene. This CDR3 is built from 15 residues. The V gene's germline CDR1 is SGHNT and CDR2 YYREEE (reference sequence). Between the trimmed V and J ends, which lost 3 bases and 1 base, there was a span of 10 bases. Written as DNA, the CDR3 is TGTGCCAGCAGCTCGCCCACAAGGAACACCGGGGAGCTGTTTTTT. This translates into CASSSPTRNTGELFF. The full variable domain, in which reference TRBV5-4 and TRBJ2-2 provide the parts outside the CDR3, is ETGVTQSPTHLIKTRGQQVTLRCSSQSGHNTVSWYQQALGQGPQFIFQYYREEENGRGNFPPRFSGLQFPNYSSELNVNALELDDSALYLCASSSPTRNTGELFFGEGSRLTVL.

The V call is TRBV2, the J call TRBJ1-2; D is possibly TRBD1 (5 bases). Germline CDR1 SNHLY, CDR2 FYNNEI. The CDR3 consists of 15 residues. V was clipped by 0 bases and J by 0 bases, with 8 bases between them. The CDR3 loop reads CASSEALTANYGYTF. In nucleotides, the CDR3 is TGTGCCAGCAGTGAAGCCCTGACAGCTAACTATGGCTACACCTTC.

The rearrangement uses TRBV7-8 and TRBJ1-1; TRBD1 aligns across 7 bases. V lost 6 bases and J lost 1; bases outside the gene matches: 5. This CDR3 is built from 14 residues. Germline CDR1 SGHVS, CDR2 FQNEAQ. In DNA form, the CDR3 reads TGTGCCAGCAGATCGACAGGGTGGAACACTGAAGCTTTCTTT. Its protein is CASRSTGWNTEAFF.